The next 9 T cell receptor beta chains were all read from a single sample in a study of T cell repertoires in cytomegalovirus infection. TCRdb reprocessed the reads with MiXCR, giving one entry per CDR3 protein. Counted here are 40,000 to 50,000 distinct CDR3 sequences, approximately 20% occurring once; the ten biggest clones make up roughly 18%. What these receptors recognize is not known. The sample was PBMCs, sequenced either directly or after in vitro stimulation (not recorded which). The receptors here all came from a human donor in good health (CMV status not recorded). Some clones in this sample may be carry-over from other donors' samples.

The CDR3 nucleotides are TGCAGCGTTGTGGGACAGGTTGGCGGCTACACCTTC. Translated: CSVVGQVGGYTF. V is TRBV29-1 and J is TRBJ1-2; 8 bases are shared with TRBD1. With V trimmed by 4 bases and J by 8 bases, 6 bases remained unmatched. Germline V gene data show CDR1 as SQVTM and CDR2 as ANQGSEA. This CDR3 is built from 12 residues.

This clonotype was seen only a few times. V is TRBV6-1 and J is TRBJ1-2, with D possibly matching TRBD1 (6 bases). With 1 base removed from V and 8 bases from J, the gap between germline ends came to 11 bases. This CDR3 region has 13 residues. Germline CDR1 MNHNS, CDR2 SASEGT. The CDR3 DNA sequence: TGTGCCAGCAGTGAAGACAGGGTAGACGGCTACACCTTC. Residues: CASSEDRVDGYTF.

This clonotype was detected many times. The V and J genes are TRBV28 and TRBJ1-2; D might be TRBD1 (6 bases). V was clipped by 3 bases and J by 4 bases, with 9 bases between them. Germline CDR1 reads MDHEN; CDR2 reads SYDVKM. The CDR3 totals 13 residues. For the CDR3, the DNA is TGTGCCAGCAGTTTGGGGACACCCTATGGCTACACCTTC. Translating it yields CASSLGTPYGYTF.

This clonotype was picked up a small number of times. J is TRBJ2-3 and V is TRBV15; D uncertain. Germline loops: CDR1 LNHNV, CDR2 YYDKDF (reference sequence). With 0 bases removed from V and 8 bases from J, the gap between germline ends came to 12 bases. This CDR3 has 14 amino acids. The CDR3 DNA reads TGTGCCACCAGCAGAGATGTAGGGCGAGGTACGCAGTATTTT. It codes for CATSRDVGRGTQYF. The full variable domain, rest sourced from reference TRBV15 and TRBJ2-3, is DAMVIQNPRYQVTQFGKPVTLSCSQTLNHNVMYWYQQKSSQAPKLLFHYYDKDFNNEADTPDNFQSRRPNTSFCFLDIRSPGLGDTAMYLCATSRDVGRGTQYFGPGTRLTVL.

The V and J genes are TRBV9 and TRBJ2-4; TRBD2 matches 10 bases. The CDR3 runs to 16 residues. Germline loops: CDR1 SGDLS, CDR2 YYNGEE. Trimming removed 2 bases from V and 4 bases from J; junction bases left unmatched: 6. CDR3 sequence (DNA): TGTGCCAGCAGCGTTGGAGCGGGGGGGACGAAAAACATTCAGTACTTC. Translated, it gives CASSVGAGGTKNIQYF.

This clonotype was recorded many times. CDR3 DNA sequence: TGTGCCAGCAGCCCCCTTAGCGGGAGGGCAACAGATACGCAGTATTTT. It yields the protein CASSPLSGRATDTQYF. The V gene is TRBV7-8, the J gene TRBJ2-3; 11 bases map to TRBD2. Unmatched junction bases numbered 7, after V lost 5 bases and J lost 3 bases. Germline V gene data show CDR1 as SGHVS and CDR2 as FQNEAQ. The CDR3 is 16 residues long.

This clonotype was seen many times. This sequence joins TRBV12-3 or TRBV12-4 and TRBJ1-3; a possible D gene is TRBD1 (5 bases). Trimming removed 3 bases from V and 0 bases from J, with 27 bases in between. The CDR3 runs 21 residues. The CDR3 sequence is CASSFRGPFGGGSVSGNTIYF. CDR3 nucleotide sequence: TGTGCCAGCAGTTTTAGGGGCCCATTCGGTGGGGGTTCCGTCTCTGGAAACACCATATATTTT.

This clonotype counts as medium-sized. V usage is TRBV2 and J usage is TRBJ2-1, with 10 bases identical to TRBD2. Germline CDR1 reads SNHLY; CDR2 reads FYNNEI. Trimming removed 5 bases from V and 2 bases from J; junction bases left unmatched: 6. The CDR3 totals 16 residues. The CDR3 bases are TGTGCCAGCAGTCCGATACTAGCGGGGACCTACAATGAGCAGTTCTTC. It yields the protein CASSPILAGTYNEQFF.

This clonotype was observed a handful of times. V usage is TRBV19 and J usage is TRBJ1-6; no firm D call. V lost 3 bases and J lost 8, with 17 bases in between. This CDR3 comprises 16 residues. Germline assignment: CDR1 LNHDA and CDR2 SQIVND (reference sequence). The CDR3 DNA is TGTGCCAGTAGTATGAACTGGGCGGACCTTGATTCACCCCTCCACTTT. Translating it yields CASSMNWADLDSPLHF.